Listed here is a single TCR beta chain. Its antigen is still unknown. No base quality information exists; no much larger clone differs at one position. One collaborating source in Seattle enrolled patients during active infection and followed them longitudinally through the course of disease. Each collaborating institution followed its own protocols to collect whole blood in K2EDTA tubes. For TCRbeta analysis, collaborator samples were shipped as frozen whole blood, as isolated PBMCs, or as DNA extracted from either sample type. This record comes from a study of blood T cell repertoires in COVID-19 (dated by TCRdb to the early 2020s). For the wider study: Samples from collaborators originated in the United States, Italy and Spain and spanned both the acute and convalescent phases of COVID-19. The prospective study material was composed of cDNA or gDNA derived from T cells, B-cell-depleted T cells, or PBMCs. Deeply sampled blood TCRbeta repertoires from subjects exposed to, actively infected with, or recovered from COVID-19 were included in the dataset. A freely available public database, intended as a resource for researchers studying the immune response to SARS-CoV-2, is where the repertoires were released. Samples came from the ongoing ImmuneRACE study (first 160 participants) plus 1,254 subjects from 6 global collaborators. The sample metadata nearly always contained a de-identified subject ID, COVID-19 status, age in years and sex. Where available, HLA class I and class II types were taken from metadata supplied by the sample provider and were not determined by assay-based typing. Study-wide conclusions, independent of this receptor: How much clinical and demographic metadata was included differed by source and by participant, and the metadata was provided uncurated.

TCRbeta CDR3 regions were amplified from genomic DNA using the immunoSEQ Assay, a bias-controlled multiplex PCR. Concerning the study's data processing: The number of nucleated cells in each sample was estimated by amplification of reference gene primers within the assay. Sequence reads were collapsed and filtered to measure the absolute abundance of every unique TCRbeta CDR3 rearrangement. For each sample, productive Simpson clonality was calculated as the square root of Simpson's diversity index over productive rearrangements. TCRdb mirrors the immuneACCESS table, restricted to in-frame sequences. Some clones are absent from its copies; in checked studies, under half trace to an unresolved V gene, and the reason for the others is unknown. Clone size and V and J calls were adopted from that table, with D and trimming inferred from the DNA. Recorded for this sample are tens of thousands of clones; 89% of them occurred a single time. Of the sample, about 5% is held by the ten largest clones.

Reading from cysteine to phenylalanine, the CDR3 counts 17 amino acids. CDR3 DNA is the only sequence kept; it has 51 bases, read in frame from the first base. CDR1 and CDR2 (LGHNT, FRNRAP) derive from the germline V gene. The V end gives up 9 bases and the J end 2 bases, leaving 12 bases in the junction not matched to a gene. This clonotype was sampled from a man aged 55 to 70 with COVID-19, enrolled during active disease. Material: peripheral blood. The sequence is built from TRBV12-5 and TRBJ2-7; 14 of the junction bases match TRBD2. The CDR3 in this case is CASTGTSGSVGAYEQYF. The nucleotide sequence reads as follows: TGTGCTAGCACCGGGACTAGCGGGAGTGTGGGGGCCTACGAGCAGTACTTC.